This T cell receptor beta chain derives from a study of regulatory T cells in long-lasting Graves disease. Study-level information: Antithyroid drug use was under 3 months in newly diagnosed Graves' patients.

Germline CDR1 and CDR2: SEHNR and FQNEAQ (reference sequence). The CDR3 is made up of 9 amino acids, end residues included. Details on this clonotype: Its antigen is currently unknown. The CDR3 ends on some other residue instead of the conserved phenylalanine or tryptophan, so this is likely a read error. The DNA is left out, because the CDR3 cannot be placed on it with certainty; the CDR3 is given as TCRdb lists it.

The authors built TCR beta libraries using iRepertoire HTBI primers and Arm-PCR of CDR3 regions. TCRdb processed the multiplex PCR reads anew with MiXCR; each CDR3 protein has one entry. The sample consists of more than 400,000 distinct CDR3 sequences, about a sixth of them appearing once. Study conclusions and caveats: Possibly, accuracy suffered from the small sample size.

Time point specified: newly diagnosed GD, antithyroid drugs for less than 3 months. PBMC-extracted RNA yielded the TCR library. These data are also associated with another study on T cells in Graves' hyperthyroidism and ophthalmopathy. That study reports: Carried out on the TCR CDR3, a first-round RT-PCR used the HTBI primer set.

This clonotype was sampled from a woman aged 25 to 45 with Graves disease. The source was peripheral blood mononuclear cells (PBMCs), collected at new diagnosis, from a patient treated with antithyroid drugs. The chain couples TRBV7-9 to TRBJ2-7; the listed D gene, TRBD1, was not tested against the DNA. CDR3: CASSLAGAG.